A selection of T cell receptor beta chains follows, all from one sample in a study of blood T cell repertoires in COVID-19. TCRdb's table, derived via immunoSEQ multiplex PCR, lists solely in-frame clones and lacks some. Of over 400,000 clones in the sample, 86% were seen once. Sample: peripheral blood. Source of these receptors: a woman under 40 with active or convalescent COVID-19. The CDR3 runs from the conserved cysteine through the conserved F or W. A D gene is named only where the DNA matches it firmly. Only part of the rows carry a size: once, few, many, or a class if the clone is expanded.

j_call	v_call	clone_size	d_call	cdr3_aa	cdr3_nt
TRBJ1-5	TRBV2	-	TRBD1	CASNRQGVSNQPQHF	TGTGCCAGCAACCGACAGGGGGTTAGCAATCAGCCCCAGCATTTT
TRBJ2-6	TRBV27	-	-	CASSPNFAGQVLTF	TGTGCCAGCAGTCCCAATTTTGCAGGGCAGGTCCTGACTTTC
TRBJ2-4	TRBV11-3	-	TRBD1	CASSLGEGTGASKNIQYF	TGTGCCAGCAGCTTAGGCGAAGGGACAGGGGCGAGCAAAAACATTCAGTACTTC
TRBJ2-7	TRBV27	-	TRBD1	CASSVDRAGEQYF	TGTGCCAGCAGTGTAGACAGGGCTGGCGAGCAGTACTTC
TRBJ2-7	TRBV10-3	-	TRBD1	CAINTVGSGQSYEQYF	TGTGCCATCAACACCGTCGGTTCGGGACAGTCCTACGAGCAGTACTTC
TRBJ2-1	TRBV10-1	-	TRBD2	CASSGAGLAGGPIGNEQFF	TGCGCCAGCAGTGGGGCTGGACTAGCGGGGGGCCCGATAGGGAATGAGCAGTTCTTC
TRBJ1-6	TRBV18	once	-	CASSHEFANSPLHF	TGTGCCAGCTCACATGAGTTTGCTAATTCACCCCTCCACTTT
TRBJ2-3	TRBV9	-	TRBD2	CASSGEGPRDTQYF	TGTGCCAGCAGCGGGGAGGGGCCCAGAGATACGCAGTATTTT
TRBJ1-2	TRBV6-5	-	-	CASTQHAYGYTF	TGTGCCAGCACCCAACACGCCTATGGCTACACCTTC
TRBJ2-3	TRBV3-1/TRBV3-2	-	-	CASSQVPGSSLDTQYF	TGTGCCAGCAGCCAAGTTCCCGGGTCATCCCTGGATACGCAGTATTTT
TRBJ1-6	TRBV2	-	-	CASSEDAGVGSPLHF	TGTGCCAGCAGTGAAGATGCAGGGGTCGGCTCACCCCTCCACTTT